The text below deals with one T cell receptor (beta chain). Its antigen is unidentified. Germline CDR1 is MDHEN and CDR2 is SYDVKM. The CDR3 extends over 12 amino acids. V was trimmed by 10 bases and J by 2 bases, leaving 12 bases between them. This entry belongs to a study of shared clonotypes between healthy human individuals. Study-wide context: Plates per donor: three CD4 naive, three CD4 memory, two CD8 naive, one CD8 memory. Findings and limits, study-wide: Donor scarcity curtailed the genetic and exposure-history diversity represented herein.

Genomic DNA belonging to each subset was distributed in equal measure over several immunoSEQ plates. Produced via immunoSEQ multiplex PCR; TCRdb's table is partial and in-frame only. The sample shows 2 million to 2.5 million clones, 85% to 95% of them seen only once. Sequencing used naive CD4+ T cells from PBMCs. This sample's subset: CD45RA+ positively selected. The receptor was derived from a man aged 18 to 29 in good health. Some clones in this sample may be carry-over from other donors' samples. The rearrangement joins TRBV28 to TRBJ2-7; maybe TRBD1 (6 bases). CDR3 DNA: TGTGCCACCTCCAGGGGAACCTACGAGCAGTACTTC. Protein sequence: CATSRGTYEQYF.